A selection of T cell receptor beta chains follows, all from one sample in a study of early T cells in non-severe SARS-CoV-2 infection. From the 5' RACE reads, TCRdb called clonotypes with MiXCR, one entry per CDR3 protein. The sample carries tens of thousands of distinct CDR3 sequences, roughly 9.7% recorded once. The sequencing sample was made of whole blood. These receptor sequences come from an adult who was a healthcare worker with PCR-confirmed SARS-CoV-2 infection or an uninfected control (not recorded which). The CDR3 runs from the conserved cysteine through the conserved F or W. The order of the fields is CDR3 protein, CDR3 DNA, clone size, J gene, V gene, D gene. The D gene is left open where the match is weak. Expanded clones get a size class; other rows say once, few or many, or leave the size out.

CASSQVQNTEAFF	TGCGCCAGCAGCCAAGTGCAGAACACTGAAGCTTTCTTT	.	TRBJ1-1	TRBV4-1	.
CASSGAWGFSYNEQFF	TGTGCCAGCAGTGGCGCCTGGGGGTTCTCCTACAATGAGCAGTTCTTC	few	TRBJ2-1	TRBV25-1	.
CSVEGWQPYNEQFF	TGCAGCGTTGAGGGTTGGCAGCCTTACAATGAGCAGTTCTTC	many	TRBJ2-1	TRBV29-1	.
CAIRPPGPYNEQFF	TGTGCCATTCGTCCGCCGGGACCCTACAATGAGCAGTTCTTC	few	TRBJ2-1	TRBV28	.
CASTVPALLDEQFF	TGTGCCAGCACTGTTCCGGCCTTACTGGATGAGCAGTTCTTC	.	TRBJ2-1	TRBV6-1	.
CSAPGPTADNTGELFF	TGCAGTGCCCCGGGTCCTACCGCGGACAACACCGGGGAGCTGTTTTTT	medium-sized	TRBJ2-2	TRBV20-1	.
CAPNRVTGRLF	TGTGCCCCAAACCGGGTCACAGGACGTCTTTTT	few	TRBJ1-4	TRBV10-3	.
CASSDSPQRGRVNTGELFF	TGTGCCAGCAGTGACTCGCCCCAAAGGGGGCGGGTAAACACCGGGGAGCTGTTTTTT	few	TRBJ2-2	TRBV6-4	TRBD1
CASSPPLAGYNEQFF	TGTGCCAGCTCACCACCCCTAGCGGGATACAATGAGCAGTTCTTC	many	TRBJ2-1	TRBV18	TRBD2
CASSPGLAGAIDTQYF	TGTGCCAGCAGCCCTGGACTAGCGGGAGCTATAGATACGCAGTATTTT	many	TRBJ2-3	TRBV11-2	TRBD2